These T cell receptor beta chains were read from a single sample in a study of shared clonotypes between healthy human individuals. Clones were sequenced by immunoSEQ multiplex PCR, and TCRdb holds only the in-frame ones, with some missing. Of about 1.5 million clones listed, approximately 98% are singletons. What was sequenced was naive CD4+ T cells sorted from blood. These receptors came from a man younger than 40 in good health. Both conserved end residues are part of each CDR3. The order of the fields is D gene, V gene, J gene, clone size, CDR3 length, CDR3 DNA, CDR3 protein. A D gene is named only where the DNA matches it firmly. Only some rows state a clone size, as once, few, many or a class for expanded clones.

TRBD1,TRBV6-1,TRBJ2-6,.,17,TGTGCCAGCAGTGGCAACAGGGGAACCTCTGGGGCCAACGTCCTGACTTTC,CASSGNRGTSGANVLTF
.,TRBV30,TRBJ1-1,.,13,TGTGCCTGGAGTGTACTTCCAGGGCAAGGAGCTTTCTTT,CAWSVLPGQGAFF
.,TRBV29-1,TRBJ2-1,.,13,TGCAGCGTCCGGGGTGGAGGGGCCAATGAGCAGTTCTTC,CSVRGGGANEQFF
.,TRBV11-2,TRBJ1-1,.,14,TGTGCCAGCAGCTTAACGGGGGCTGACACTGAAGCTTTCTTT,CASSLTGADTEAFF
.,TRBV14,TRBJ2-1,.,14,TGTGCCAGCAGCCTGAGGACCCAGTACAATGAGCAGTTCTTC,CASSLRTQYNEQFF
.,TRBV6-6,TRBJ2-6,.,15,TGTGCCAGCAGTTATGGGGGCTCTGGGGCCAACGTCCTGACTTTC,CASSYGGSGANVLTF
.,TRBV4-1,TRBJ2-1,.,17,TGCGCCAGCAGCCATGGTCCAGACTTGCTCCAGTACAATGAGCAGTTCTTC,CASSHGPDLLQYNEQFF
.,TRBV5-1,TRBJ2-5,once,14,TGCGCCAGCAGCTTGGTCCGTATGCAAGAGACCCAGTACTTC,CASSLVRMQETQYF
.,TRBV11-2,TRBJ2-6,.,16,TGTGCCAGCAGCTTCTACAGGACGGCAGGGGCCAACGTCCTGACTTTC,CASSFYRTAGANVLTF
.,TRBV9,TRBJ1-1,once,13,TGTGCCAGCAGCGTAGGGGGTAGGACTGAAGCTTTCTTT,CASSVGGRTEAFF
.,TRBV9,TRBJ2-3,.,15,TGTGCCAGCAGCGTAGAATGGTCTAGCACAGATACGCAGTATTTT,CASSVEWSSTDTQYF
.,TRBV11-3,TRBJ2-3,.,13,TGTGCCAGCAGCTTAGAAAGCACAGATACGCAGTATTTT,CASSLESTDTQYF
.,TRBV30,TRBJ2-7,.,13,TGTGCCTGGAGACCAGGTAGTAACTACGAGCAGTACTTC,CAWRPGSNYEQYF
.,TRBV6-6,TRBJ1-5,.,15,TGTGCCAGCAGCACCCGGGGCAGCCCCAATCAGCCCCAGCATTTT,CASSTRGSPNQPQHF
.,TRBV28,TRBJ1-1,.,10,TGTGCCAGCAATGGGAGGGAAGCTTTCTTT,CASNGREAFF
.,TRBV5-5,TRBJ2-3,.,14,TGTGCCAGCAGCTTTGGGTATAGCACAGATACGCAGTATTTT,CASSFGYSTDTQYF
.,TRBV25-1,TRBJ2-7,.,13,TGTGCCAGCACATATGGACTGTTTGGAGAGCAGTACTTC,CASTYGLFGEQYF
.,TRBV6-6,TRBJ2-7,.,16,TGTGCCAGCAGTTACCGGGCGAAGGGGGGGGTCTACGAGCAGTACTTC,CASSYRAKGGVYEQYF
.,TRBV29-1,TRBJ1-2,once,12,TGCAGCGCGGAGCCGGGACACGATGGCTACACCTTC,CSAEPGHDGYTF
TRBD2,TRBV10-3,TRBJ2-7,.,16,TGTGCCATCATGGGTAGCGGGAGACGTGGCTCCTACGAGCAGTACTTC,CAIMGSGRRGSYEQYF
.,TRBV2,TRBJ1-1,.,14,TGTGCCAGCAGTGAGAATCCGGCGAACACTGAAGCTTTCTTT,CASSENPANTEAFF
.,TRBV19,TRBJ2-1,.,12,TGTGCCAGTAAGAGGACCAACAATGAGCAGTTCTTC,CASKRTNNEQFF
.,TRBV5-1,TRBJ2-7,.,14,TGCGCCAGCTCGCCGAACGACGGGACCTACGAGCAGTACTTC,CASSPNDGTYEQYF
TRBD1,TRBV4-1,TRBJ1-1,.,18,TGCGCCAGCAGCCAAATGGCGGGGACAGGGGTAGGGAGCACTGAAGCTTTCTTT,CASSQMAGTGVGSTEAFF
TRBD2,TRBV6-5,TRBJ2-1,once,15,TGTGCCAGCAGTCCCCTAGCGGGAGGGTTACATGAGCAGTTCTTC,CASSPLAGGLHEQFF
TRBD2,TRBV7-2,TRBJ2-7,.,18,TGTGCCAGCAGCGCTGGCCCCGGCGGGAGGGCCTTCGCCTACGAGCAGTACTTC,CASSAGPGGRAFAYEQYF
TRBD2,TRBV5-1,TRBJ2-1,.,15,TGCGCCAGCAGCCAGGAAGCGGGAGAAGAAAATGAGCAGTTCTTC,CASSQEAGEENEQFF
.,TRBV21-1,TRBJ2-1,.,18,TGTGCCAGCAGCAAAGCTCCGTCGGACAGGCCTCGCTACAATGAGCAGTTCTTC,CASSKAPSDRPRYNEQFF
.,TRBV5-4,TRBJ2-7,.,15,TGTGCCAGCAGCCCATCCGCGTACAGAAACTACGAGCAGTACTTC,CASSPSAYRNYEQYF
.,TRBV5-5,TRBJ2-7,.,13,TGTGCCAGCAGGACCCCTGGGGGGTACGAGCAGTACTTC,CASRTPGGYEQYF
TRBD2,TRBV9,TRBJ2-7,.,17,TGTGCCAGCAGCCAGAGGGCTAGCGGGAATTTACCGGGCGAGCAGTACTTC,CASSQRASGNLPGEQYF
.,TRBV15,TRBJ2-5,once,15,TGTGCCACCAGCAGAGATCACGCAGTAAAGGAGACCCAGTACTTC,CATSRDHAVKETQYF
.,TRBV5-1,TRBJ1-2,.,11,TGCGCCATCCTAGCCTACTATGGCTACACCTTC,CAILAYYGYTF
TRBD1,TRBV27,TRBJ1-5,.,15,TGTGCCAGCAGTTTACTAGGGGGCGGTAATCAGCCCCAGCATTTT,CASSLLGGGNQPQHF
TRBD2,TRBV2,TRBJ2-1,.,15,TGTGCCAGCAGTCTAGCGGGAATCTCCTACAATGAGCAGTTCTTC,CASSLAGISYNEQFF
.,TRBV6-5,TRBJ1-3,.,14,TGTGCCAGCAGTGAAGGGACTTTACGAAACACCATATATTTT,CASSEGTLRNTIYF
.,TRBV7-8,TRBJ1-2,.,15,TGTGCCAGCAGCCCCCGGGCAGGCGCTAACTATGGCTACACCTTC,CASSPRAGANYGYTF
.,TRBV18,TRBJ1-4,.,15,TGTGCCAGCTCACCGGGTTTCGCAACTAATGAAAAACTGTTTTTT,CASSPGFATNEKLFF
.,TRBV6-1,TRBJ2-1,.,14,TGTGCCAGCAGTGAAATTGGAGGGTACAATGAGCAGTTCTTC,CASSEIGGYNEQFF
TRBD2,TRBV4-3,TRBJ2-7,.,16,TGCGCCAGCAGCCAATCGAATCAGCGGGAGTTCTACGAGCAGTACTTC,CASSQSNQREFYEQYF